The 26 T cell receptor beta chains reported below all come from one sample, sequenced in a study of blood T cell repertoires in COVID-19 (dated by TCRdb to about 2020). Libraries came from the immunoSEQ multiplex PCR assay. Held by TCRdb, this immuneACCESS table contains in-frame sequences only and omits some clones. Under half of the omission traces to an unresolved V gene where checked; the cause of the rest is unknown. This sample lists about 140,000 clones; roughly four fifths were detected once. Approximately 4.5% of the sample goes to the ten largest clones. Input material: peripheral blood. The receptors were sampled from a woman older than 75 with active or convalescent COVID-19.

The chain joins TRBV5-1 to TRBJ1-2; D is possibly TRBD1 (6 bases). V was pared by 0 bases and J by 7 bases, with 13 bases between. This CDR3 has 14 residues. Germline CDR1 and CDR2: SGHRS and YFSETQ. The CDR3 is CASSLAAGAGGYTF. CDR3 DNA: TGCGCCAGCAGCTTGGCCGCGGGGGCAGGTGGCTACACCTTC. Full variable domain (remainder filled in from reference TRBV5-1 and TRBJ1-2): KAGVTQTPRYLIKTRGQQVTLSCSPISGHRSVSWYQQTPGQGLQFLFEYFSETQRNKGNFPGRFSGRQFSNSRSEMNVSTLELGDSALYLCASSLAAGAGGYTFGSGTRLTVV.

This rearrangement joins TRBV7-2 to TRBJ1-6, with 8 positions matching TRBD1. The V gene's germline CDR1 is SGHTA and CDR2 FQGNSA. This CDR3 contains 15 residues. With 5 bases clipped from V and 6 bases from J, the junction kept 6 bases outside the gene matches. This CDR3 is CASSAGQVVNSPLHF. The DNA of the CDR3 is TGTGCCAGCAGCGCGGGACAGGTCGTTAATTCACCCCTCCACTTT. The full variable domain, in which reference TRBV7-2 and TRBJ1-6 provide the parts outside the CDR3, is GAGVSQSPSNKVTEKGKDVELRCDPISGHTALYWYRQSLGQGLEFLIYFQGNSAPDKSGLPSDRFSAERTGGSVSTLTIQRTQQEDSAVYLCASSAGQVVNSPLHFGNGTRLTVT.

The chain recombines TRBV4-2 with TRBJ2-5; no clear D. This CDR3 is 13 amino acids long. In germline, CDR1 is LGHNA, CDR2 YNFKEQ. Between the trimmed V and J ends, which lost 4 bases and 5 bases, there was a span of 11 bases. This chain's CDR3 is CASSRTERETQYF. The CDR3 DNA follows: TGTGCCAGCAGCCGCACGGAGAGGGAGACCCAGTACTTC.

The chain couples TRBV27 to TRBJ1-5; D not resolved. This CDR3 contains 15 residues. Germline loops: CDR1 MNHEY, CDR2 SMNVEV (reference sequence). V was shortened by 6 bases and J by 6 bases, with 18 bases between the two germline ends. As DNA, the CDR3 is TGTGCCAGCAGCCTAGCGATGGGTACTAGTCAGCCCCAGCATTTT. Protein: CASSLAMGTSQPQHF.

The rearrangement uses TRBV9 and TRBJ2-7, with 8 nucleotides matching TRBD2. From germline, CDR1 is SGDLS and CDR2 YYNGEE. V trimming: 5 bases; J trimming: 2 bases; junction bases outside the gene matches: 9. This CDR3 has 15 amino acids. CDR3: CASSEYSGEPYEQYF. CDR3 bases: TGTGCCAGCAGTGAGTATAGCGGGGAACCCTACGAGCAGTACTTC.

The rearrangement uses TRBV5-1 and TRBJ1-4; D is ambiguous. Per germline, CDR1 SGHRS and CDR2 YFSETQ. V gave up 0 bases and J gave up 8 bases, with 8 bases separating them. This CDR3 comprises 13 residues. CDR3 in DNA: TGCGCCAGCAGCTTGGCCGAGGAAGAAAAACTGTTTTTT. This gives the protein CASSLAEEEKLFF.

The gene calls are TRBV19 and TRBJ1-4, with D possibly being TRBD1 (5 bases). This CDR3 comprises 14 residues. The germline V gene encodes CDR1 LNHDA and CDR2 SQIVND (reference sequence). V lost 6 bases and J 0 bases, leaving 8 bases between the germline ends. The CDR3 region is CASRRGATNEKLFF. CDR3 coding DNA: TGTGCCAGTAGACGGGGGGCAACTAATGAAAAACTGTTTTTT.

In its sample, this clone was seen a few times. The V gene is TRBV5-6, the J gene TRBJ1-2, with a weak D call TRBD1 (6 bases). This CDR3 has 14 residues. Germline V gene lookup returns CDR1 SGHDT and CDR2 YYEEEE. V was shortened by 1 base and J by 4 bases, with 11 bases between the two germline ends. The CDR3 here is CASSLKQGTYGYTF. The CDR3 nucleotides read TGTGCCAGCAGCTTGAAGCAGGGGACCTATGGCTACACCTTC.

The chain combines TRBV6-2 or TRBV6-3 with TRBJ1-2; D perhaps matches TRBD1 (5 bases). Germline loops: CDR1 MNHEY, CDR2 SVGEGT. V was trimmed by 5 bases and J by 3 bases, leaving 10 bases between them. The CDR3 has 13 residues. CDR3 bases: TGTGCCAGCAGTCGGGACTTCGACTATGGCTACACCTTC. Residues: CASSRDFDYGYTF.

This clone was seen once. This chain joins TRBV7-3 and TRBJ1-6; the D gene is possibly TRBD1 (6 bases). Trimming pared 2 bases from V and 4 bases from J, leaving 6 bases between. CDR3 length: 14 residues. In germline, CDR1 is SGHTA, CDR2 FQGTGA. For the CDR3, the DNA is TGTGCCAGCAGCTTACAGGGGTATAATTCACCCCTCCACTTT. Protein: CASSLQGYNSPLHF.

V gene TRBV3-1 (or the pseudogene TRBV3-2) combines with J gene TRBJ1-5; 11 bases map to TRBD1. With V trimmed by 3 bases and J by 6 bases, 1 base remained unmatched. From germline, CDR1 is LGHDT and CDR2 YNNKEL (reference sequence). The CDR3 loop spans 14 amino acids. The CDR3, as DNA: TGTGCCAGCAGCCAGGGGACAGGGGGTCAGCCCCAGCATTTT. This codes for CASSQGTGGQPQHF.

This clone has ten or more counts. This chain links TRBV10-3 with TRBJ1-1, with D possibly being TRBD1 (6 bases). The CDR3 contains 15 residues. CDR1 is ENHRY, CDR2 SYGVKD, per germline. V lost 4 bases, J lost 5 bases, and 17 bases lay in between. The DNA for the CDR3 is TGTGCCATCAGTGGAAATTGGGGGCCTCGTACTGAAGCTTTCTTT. Translated, it gives CAISGNWGPRTEAFF.

Written as DNA, the CDR3 is TGCGCCAGCAGCCTTCTAGGGGGCCGTACTGAAGCTTTCTTT. This sequence encodes CASSLLGGRTEAFF. The genes are TRBV5-1 and TRBJ1-1, with TRBD1 matching over 7 bases. The CDR3 is 14 amino acids. In germline, CDR1 is SGHRS, CDR2 YFSETQ. V lost 4 bases and J lost 5; bases outside the gene matches: 8.

The chain combines TRBV5-4 with TRBJ2-5; no clear D gene. Germline-derived CDR1 and CDR2 are SGHNT and YYREEE (reference sequence). This CDR3 has 13 residues. V was shortened by 0 bases and J by 2 bases, with 5 bases between the two germline ends. The CDR3 DNA is TGTGCCAGCAGCTTGGGACTTCAAGAGACCCAGTACTTC. Its protein is CASSLGLQETQYF.

This clone showed up just a few times. This rearrangement joins TRBV2 to TRBJ2-5; D unclear. The CDR3 spans 15 residues. Trimming shortened V by 3 bases and J by 2 bases, and 13 bases separated the two germline ends. Germline CDR1 SNHLY, CDR2 FYNNEI. CDR3 amino acids: CASSDLRSLQETQYF. CDR3 nucleotide sequence: TGTGCCAGCAGTGATCTGAGGAGCCTACAAGAGACCCAGTACTTC.

The chain recombines TRBV28 with TRBJ1-1, with D hard to call. Germline lookup yields CDR1 MDHEN and CDR2 SYDVKM. Trimming cost V 6 bases and J 4 bases, with 15 bases left between them. The CDR3 spans 14 residues. CDR3 sequence (DNA): TGTGCCAGCAGACCGGGAATAAGTGGCACTGAAGCTTTCTTT. Translated: CASRPGISGTEAFF.

The chain employs TRBV5-8 and TRBJ1-1, with 12 bases fitting TRBD1. CDR1 and CDR2 from the germline V gene are SGHTS and YDEGEE. The CDR3 is 16 amino acids. The V and J ends lost 4 bases and 3 bases, in that order; junction bases with no gene match: 7. The CDR3, as DNA: TGTGCCAGCAGCACAAGGGACAGGGGGCTGGACACTGAAGCTTTCTTT. Amino acids: CASSTRDRGLDTEAFF. The full variable domain, in which reference TRBV5-8 and TRBJ1-1 provide the parts outside the CDR3, is EAGVTQSPTHLIKTRGQQATLRCSPISGHTSVYWYQQALGLGLQFLLWYDEGEERNRGNFPPRFSGRQFPNYSSELNVNALELEDSALYLCASSTRDRGLDTEAFFGQGTRLTVV.

The chain combines TRBV7-6 with TRBJ1-6; 8 nucleotides agree with TRBD1. CDR1 is SGHVS, CDR2 FNYEAQ, per germline. V shed 6 bases and J 5 bases; nucleotides not matched to a gene: 6. The CDR3 loop spans 15 amino acids. CDR3 loop: CASRLTGDNNSPLHF. The CDR3 DNA reads as TGTGCCAGCAGATTGACAGGGGACAATAATTCACCCCTCCACTTT.

This chain links TRBV19 with TRBJ2-7, with a tentative D call TRBD1 (5 bases). V lost 3 bases and J lost 4, with 10 bases in between. Germline CDR1 is LNHDA and CDR2 is SQIVND (reference sequence). There are 13 residues in the CDR3. The DNA for the CDR3 is TGTGCCAGTAGTATGACAGCAGAATACGAGCAGTACTTC. Its translation is CASSMTAEYEQYF.

This chain links TRBV4-3 with TRBJ1-2; the D is unclear. Germline lookup yields CDR1 LGHNA and CDR2 YSLEER. The ends were cut back, 1 base at V and 8 bases at J, with 11 bases in the middle. The CDR3 extends over 13 amino acids. Here the CDR3 reads CASSQVAGAGYTF. DNA for the CDR3: TGCGCCAGCAGCCAAGTCGCAGGCGCGGGCTACACCTTC.

This rearrangement joins TRBV12-3 or TRBV12-4 to TRBJ1-1; D possibly corresponds to TRBD1 (5 bases). The CDR3 totals 12 residues. The V end lost 0 bases, the J end lost 8 bases, and 7 bases lay between the germline ends. The CDR3 region has the DNA TGTGCCAGCAGTTTAGCGTGGACAGAAGCTTTCTTT. Its protein product is CASSLAWTEAFF.

The V call is TRBV12-3 or TRBV12-4, the J call TRBJ1-2; no reliable D call. Deletions cut 5 bases from V and 8 bases from J, with 15 bases between. This CDR3 has 13 amino acids. CDR3 nucleotides: TGTGCCAGCAGTCCACGGGTAACGGTAGGCTACACCTTC. Translating gives CASSPRVTVGYTF.

This clone was seen a handful of times. The chain employs TRBV18 and TRBJ1-4; D is unclear. CDR1 is KGHSH and CDR2 is LQKENI in the germline V gene. V was pared by 5 bases and J by 7 bases, with 11 bases between. The CDR3 sequence is 13 residues long. The CDR3 DNA is TGTGCCAGCTCAGTCACAGAGTTTGAAAAACTGTTTTTT. Residues: CASSVTEFEKLFF.

J is TRBJ2-5 and V is TRBV6-5; perhaps TRBD1 as D (6 bases). Germline V lookup: CDR1 MNHEY, CDR2 SVGAGI. V was shortened by 0 bases and J by 5 bases, with 13 bases between the two germline ends. This CDR3 is built from 15 residues. CDR3 sequence (DNA): TGTGCCAGCAGTTACTCGAACAGGGCGGACGAGACCCAGTACTTC. This codes for CASSYSNRADETQYF.

There are a few counts of this clone. This chain connects TRBV5-1 to TRBJ1-4; 9 bases align to TRBD1. The V and J ends lost 4 bases and 6 bases, in that order; junction bases with no gene match: 10. Germline V gives CDR1 SGHRS, CDR2 YFSETQ. The CDR3 sequence is 16 residues long. The CDR3 sequence is CASSKGQGSEYEKLFF. CDR3 bases: TGCGCCAGCAGCAAGGGACAGGGCAGCGAATATGAAAAACTGTTTTTT.

The chain joins TRBV5-5 to TRBJ2-1, with 7 positions matching TRBD2. J gave up 10 bases and V 4 bases, and 8 bases lay outside the gene matches. Germline assignment: CDR1 SGHKS and CDR2 YYEKEE (reference sequence). The CDR3 length is 13 residues. CDR3 sequence reads: CASSPSGPGEQFF. The CDR3 bases are TGTGCCAGCAGCCCTAGCGGACCAGGGGAGCAGTTCTTC.